The rows below give T cell receptor beta chains drawn from one sample of a study of regulatory T cells in long-lasting Graves disease. TCRdb used MiXCR to reprocess the multiplex PCR reads, holding one entry per CDR3 protein. The sample comprises hundreds of thousands of distinct CDR3 sequences, about a fifth of which are singletons, and more than 6% rests with the top ten. Sample: peripheral blood mononuclear cells (PBMCs), taken when the disease was refractory, from a patient treated with antithyroid drugs. The receptors come from a female donor with Graves disease. CDR3s include the opening cysteine and the closing phenylalanine or tryptophan. The order of the fields is clone size, D gene, J gene, V gene, CDR3 DNA, CDR3 protein. A D gene is named only where the DNA matches it firmly. Size is omitted from some rows. Given values are once, few, many or a class for expanded clones.

.,.,TRBJ1-1,TRBV6-5,TGTGCCAGCAGTTTCGGGGGCAGACCTATGAACACTGAAGCTTTCTTT,CASSFGGRPMNTEAFF
many,TRBD2,TRBJ2-5,TRBV6-1,TGTGCCAGCAGTGAATGGTGGGGGGGAATCCAAGAGACCCAGTACTTC,CASSEWWGGIQETQYF
.,.,TRBJ1-2,TRBV18,TGTGCCAGCTCACCGCGTCGGGAGTATGGCTACACCTTC,CASSPRREYGYTF
few,.,TRBJ1-1,TRBV11-2,TGTGCCAGCAGCTTAAACCCCCCGGCGACGAACACTGAAGCTTTCTTT,CASSLNPPATNTEAFF
.,.,TRBJ1-4,TRBV20-1,TGCAGTGCCTGGGGCTCGGGGGAAAAACTGTTTTTT,CSAWGSGEKLFF
few,.,TRBJ2-7,TRBV5-1,TGCGCCAGCAGCCAATTCGCCGACAGCCCCCACGAGCAGTACTTC,CASSQFADSPHEQYF
many,.,TRBJ2-6,TRBV2,TGTGCCAGCAGTGAGGGACTGTGGGGTAGGTCTGGGGCCAACGTCCTGACTTTC,CASSEGLWGRSGANVLTF
many,.,TRBJ1-2,TRBV28,TGTGCCAGCAGTACCCCGGGCGTCTATGGCTACACCTTC,CASSTPGVYGYTF
many,TRBD1,TRBJ1-1,TRBV12-3/TRBV12-4,TGTGCCAGCAGCCCCCAGACAGGGCGGACTGAAGCTTTCTTT,CASSPQTGRTEAFF
few,.,TRBJ1-1,TRBV7-9,TGTGCCAGCAGCTTAATCGGAGACGAAGCTTTCTTT,CASSLIGDEAFF
.,TRBD1,TRBJ1-5,TRBV13,TGTGCCAGCAGTGATAGGACAGGGCGGTTTATTAGCAATCAGCCCCAGCATTTT,CASSDRTGRFISNQPQHF
.,.,TRBJ2-5,TRBV7-2,TGTGCCAGCAGCTTATCGGTCGCAGAGACCCAGTACTTC,CASSLSVAETQYF
few,.,TRBJ1-2,TRBV7-9,TGTGCCATTACGACACTCGGACCCTATGGCTACACCTTC,CAITTLGPYGYTF
.,.,TRBJ2-7,TRBV28,TGTGCCAGCGGTTTGGTGGGAAATGAGCAGTACTTC,CASGLVGNEQYF
many,TRBD1,TRBJ2-5,TRBV2,TGTGCCAGCAGCCGACAGGGGTGGGGAGAGACCCAGTACTTC,CASSRQGWGETQYF
few,TRBD1,TRBJ2-4,TRBV5-1,TGCGTCAGCAGCTTACAACAGGGGGCCCAAAACATTCAGTACTTC,CVSSLQQGAQNIQYF
many,TRBD1,TRBJ1-5,TRBV24-1,TGTGCCACCAGTGACCCCAAGACAGGGAGCAATCAGCCCCAGCATTTT,CATSDPKTGSNQPQHF
many,TRBD1,TRBJ1-1,TRBV20-1,TGCAGTGCTGGGAGACAGGGATCGGCTTTCTTT,CSAGRQGSAFF
.,TRBD1,TRBJ2-2,TRBV6-2/TRBV6-3,TGTGCCAGCCGACCGGGGACAGGAGAGGTCGGGGAGCTGTTTTTT,CASRPGTGEVGELFF
.,.,TRBJ2-2,TRBV29-1,TGCAGCGTTGATTTGGGGGGTGGCACCGGGGAGCTGTTTTTT,CSVDLGGGTGELFF
few,.,TRBJ2-6,TRBV6-1,TGTGCCAGCGGGGATCCAGGGTCTAGGGGGGCCAACGTCCTGACTTTC,CASGDPGSRGANVLTF
.,.,TRBJ1-1,TRBV3-1,TGTGCCAGCAGCCAAGACGGGCATATGAACACTGAAGCTTTCTTT,CASSQDGHMNTEAFF
.,TRBD2,TRBJ2-7,TRBV3-1,TGTGCCAGCAGCCAAGTAATTGGACTAGACAACGAGCAGTACTTC,CASSQVIGLDNEQYF
once,.,TRBJ1-4,TRBV19,TGTGCCAGATCGGGGACGTCAAATACCGCAACTAATGAAAAACTGTTTTTT,CARSGTSNTATNEKLFF
many,.,TRBJ1-5,TRBV27,TGTGCCAGCAGTTTAACCAGGGTCCATCAGCCCCAGCATTTT,CASSLTRVHQPQHF
many,.,TRBJ1-1,TRBV6-9,TGTGCCAGCAGTTATGGTGGGAGATTGAACACTGAAGCTTTCTTT,CASSYGGRLNTEAFF
many,TRBD1,TRBJ1-2,TRBV28,TGTGCCAGCAATTTCGGACAGGCCTCGCCTAACTATGGCTACACCTTC,CASNFGQASPNYGYTF
few,.,TRBJ1-2,TRBV7-9,TGTGCCAGCAGTTCCCTGGGGGGGAACTATGGCTACACCTTC,CASSSLGGNYGYTF
many,.,TRBJ1-4,TRBV28,TGTGCCAGCAGTTTGAGACAAGGACACCTGTTTTTT,CASSLRQGHLFF
many,.,TRBJ2-2,TRBV6-1,TGTGCCAGCACCTACGTCATATTCACCGGGGAGCTGTTTTTT,CASTYVIFTGELFF
.,.,TRBJ2-3,TRBV20-1,TGCAGTGCCCCCCCACCCGGAGATACGCAGTATTTT,CSAPPPGDTQYF
.,TRBD1,TRBJ2-5,TRBV18,TGTGCCAGCTCAAGACAGGGGCGACCCAGAGAGACCCAGTACTTC,CASSRQGRPRETQYF
many,.,TRBJ2-2,TRBV12-3/TRBV12-4,TGTGCCAGCAGGACACCCCAGGGGTCCGGGGAGCTGTTTTTT,CASRTPQGSGELFF
many,.,TRBJ2-7,TRBV5-1,TGCGCCAGCAGCTCCCAGGAGTACGAGCAGTACTTC,CASSSQEYEQYF
.,TRBD2,TRBJ2-1,TRBV28,TGTGCCAGCAGGGGTCGAGCGGGAGGCTACAATGAGCAGTTCTTC,CASRGRAGGYNEQFF
few,TRBD1,TRBJ1-1,TRBV9,TGTGCCAGCAGCGACAACCCCGGACAGGGGAACACTGAAGCTTTCTTT,CASSDNPGQGNTEAFF
many,.,TRBJ2-4,TRBV6-1,TGTGCCAGCAGTGAATTTGGCCTTTTAGCCAAAAACATTCAGTACTTC,CASSEFGLLAKNIQYF